The table lists the clone carrying this T cell receptor beta chain with a few counts. Antigen: not known. This specimen belongs to a study of post-analysis software for immune sequencing data. Study-level points and caveats: Several TRBV segments (TRBV5-6, TRBV5-1 and TRBV20-1 among them) occurred more frequently in patients than in controls.

The TCR beta cDNA libraries contained unique molecular identifiers. Each batch of roughly 0.9 to 10 million T cells produced roughly 500,000 cDNA molecules. MiXCR, applied by TCRdb to the PCR reads, yields one record per CDR3 protein. The sample consists of roughly 800,000 distinct CDR3 sequences, approximately 50% of them appearing once. CDR3 length equals 14 residues. V was pared by 1 base and J by 5 bases, with 11 bases between. V usage is TRBV12-3 or TRBV12-4 and J usage is TRBJ1-1; D gene uncertain. The source is a girl between 5 and 17 years old with multiple sclerosis. The specimen sequenced was blood. The CDR3 DNA reads as TGTGCCAGCAGTTTAGAGCCGTTGGGTACTGAAGCTTTCTTT. Translation gives CASSLEPLGTEAFF.